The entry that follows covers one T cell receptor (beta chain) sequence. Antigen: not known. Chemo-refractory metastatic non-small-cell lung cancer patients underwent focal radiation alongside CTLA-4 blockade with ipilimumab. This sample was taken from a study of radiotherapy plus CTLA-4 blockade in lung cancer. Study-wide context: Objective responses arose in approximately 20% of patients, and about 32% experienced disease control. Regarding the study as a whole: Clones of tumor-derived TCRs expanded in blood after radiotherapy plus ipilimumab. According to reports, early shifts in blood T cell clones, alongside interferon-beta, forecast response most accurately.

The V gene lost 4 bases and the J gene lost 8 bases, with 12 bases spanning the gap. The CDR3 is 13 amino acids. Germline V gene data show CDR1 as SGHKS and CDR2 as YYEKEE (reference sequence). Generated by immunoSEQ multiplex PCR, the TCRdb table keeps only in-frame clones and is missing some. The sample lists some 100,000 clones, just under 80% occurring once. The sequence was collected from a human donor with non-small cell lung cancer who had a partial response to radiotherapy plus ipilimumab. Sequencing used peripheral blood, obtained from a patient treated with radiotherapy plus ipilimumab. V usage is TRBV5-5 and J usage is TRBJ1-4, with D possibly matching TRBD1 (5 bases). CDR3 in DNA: TGTGCCAGCAGCCTCGCCCAGGGAGAAAAACTGTTTTTT. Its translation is CASSLAQGEKLFF.